The 8 T cell receptor beta chains below were found in one sample sequenced in a study of identical twins. TCRdb re-analysed the 5' RACE reads in MiXCR, keeping a single row per CDR3 protein. The table includes some 590,000 distinct CDR3 sequences, roughly 9.9% detected once. This sample also belongs to another study, concerning yellow fever vaccine responses in identical twins.

The source material was PBMCs. The receptor set was obtained from a woman under 30 in good health.

This clonotype was counted only a few times. The V call is TRBV9, the J call TRBJ2-6, with a possible D match to TRBD1 (6 bases). Trimming left V 0 bases short and J 2 bases short, with 9 bases between. The CDR3 loop spans 16 amino acids. Germline values: CDR1 SGDLS, CDR2 YYNGEE. DNA for the CDR3: TGTGCCAGCAGCGTAGGTGGGGGCCCTGGGGCCAACGTCCTGACTTTC. Protein: CASSVGGGPGANVLTF.

At least ten counts were recorded for this clonotype. The chain is built from TRBV13 and TRBJ2-7; tentatively, D is TRBD2 (5 bases). V shed 1 base and J shed 2 bases, with 6 bases lying between them. The CDR3 runs to 13 residues. Germline lookup yields CDR1 PRHDT and CDR2 FYEKMQ (reference sequence). In nucleotides, the CDR3 is TGTGCCAGCAGCTTAGCACTAGCCTACGAGCAGTACTTC. Its translation: CASSLALAYEQYF.

This sequence joins TRBV29-1 and TRBJ2-1; the D is unclear. CDR1 is SQVTM and CDR2 is ANQGSEA in the germline V gene. Between the trimmed V and J ends, which lost 3 bases and 9 bases, there was a span of 3 bases. The CDR3 contains 9 residues. CDR3 amino acids: CSVESEQFF. The CDR3 nucleotides read TGCAGCGTTGAGAGTGAGCAGTTCTTC.

At least ten counts were recorded for this clonotype. This chain connects TRBV4-2 to TRBJ2-1; no clear D. Germline assignment: CDR1 LGHNA and CDR2 YNFKEQ. CDR3 length: 14 residues. Trimming took off 9 bases at V and 7 bases at J, with 19 bases between the two ends. The DNA for the CDR3 is TGTGCCAGTTCATCGACTGGCCTCTCTAATGAGCAGTTCTTC. Residues: CASSSTGLSNEQFF.

This chain links TRBV20-1 with TRBJ2-5; 8 bases match TRBD1. The ends lost 6 bases at V and 5 bases at J; junction bases unmatched: 5. Germline V gives CDR1 DFQATT, CDR2 SNEGSKA (reference sequence). The CDR3 is made up of 12 amino acids. The CDR3 here is CSALNRGETQYF. For the CDR3, the DNA is TGCAGTGCCCTTAACAGGGGGGAGACCCAGTACTTC.

This clonotype appeared a few times. This chain joins TRBV6-6 and TRBJ2-7; D not certain. The V and J ends lost 6 bases and 1 base respectively, with 10 bases between them. The CDR3 is 13 amino acids. Germline CDR1 reads MNHNY; CDR2 reads SVGAGI (reference sequence). The CDR3 is CASSPVLSYEQYF. CDR3 in DNA: TGTGCCAGCAGCCCTGTGTTATCCTACGAGCAGTACTTC.

The chain employs TRBV19 and TRBJ1-1; D is possibly TRBD1 (5 bases). The CDR3 has 13 amino acids. Germline V gives CDR1 LNHDA, CDR2 SQIVND (reference sequence). The V end was cut by 3 bases, the J end by 6 bases, with 11 bases between. CDR3: CASSIAGIAEAFF. The CDR3 nucleotides read TGTGCCAGTAGTATTGCAGGGATCGCTGAAGCTTTCTTT.

This clonotype has only a few counts. DNA for the CDR3: TGCAGTGCTCTGAGTGGGACAGATGGAAACACCATATATTTT. Protein sequence: CSALSGTDGNTIYF. The J gene is TRBJ1-3, the V gene TRBV20-1, with 7 bases lining up with TRBD1. The CDR3 spans 14 residues. Germline CDR1 is DFQATT and CDR2 is SNEGSKA (reference sequence). V lost 5 bases to trimming and J lost 3 bases; unmatched junction nucleotides: 7.